The text below deals with one T cell receptor (beta chain). These data come from a study of long-term antiretroviral therapy in people with HIV. Germline values: CDR1 SEHNR, CDR2 FQNEAQ (reference sequence). This CDR3 is built from 16 residues. V was trimmed by 4 bases and J by 1 base, leaving 11 bases between them. They ran version v3.0 of the immunoSEQ assay at survey level. Data came from immunoSEQ multiplex PCR; TCRdb stores just in-frame clones and leaves some out. Here the sample spans 10,000 to 12,000 clones, roughly 80% being singletons. This sequence was found in a man in his forties or fifties with HIV. Sequencing was performed on unsorted PBMCs, taken 1.2 years after starting antiretroviral therapy. The chain combines TRBV7-9 with TRBJ2-6, with D perhaps TRBD1 (5 bases). The CDR3 sequence: CASSSPAGSGANVLTF. CDR3 DNA: TGTGCCAGCAGCTCGCCGGCAGGGTCTGGGGCCAACGTCCTGACTTTC.